The next 29 T cell receptor beta chains were all read from a single sample in a study of long-term antiretroviral therapy in people with HIV. A v3.0 immunoSEQ assay was performed at survey level. The protocol was immunoSEQ multiplex PCR, while the TCRdb copy is restricted to in-frame clones and leaves out a portion. The table lists about 19,000 clones, 76% of them singletons. Specimen: unsorted PBMCs, collected 0.5 years before starting antiretroviral therapy. Receptors were obtained from a woman aged 50 to 65 with HIV.

The chain combines TRBV7-9 with TRBJ2-3; D is perhaps TRBD2 (6 bases). V lost 2 bases and J 0 bases, leaving 6 bases between the germline ends. This CDR3 contains 14 residues. Germline CDR1 is SEHNR and CDR2 is FQNEAQ (reference sequence). In nucleotides, the CDR3 is TGTGCCAGCAGCTTAAGCGGGAGCACAGATACGCAGTATTTT. Its translation is CASSLSGSTDTQYF.

V gene TRBV30 combines with J gene TRBJ1-5; no reliable D call. CDR3 length: 15 amino acids. Per germline, CDR1 GTSNPN and CDR2 SVGIG (reference sequence). V was cut by 3 bases and J by 3 bases, with 15 bases left in between. The CDR3 DNA is TGTGCCTGGAGGGACCCGGCAGGTTACAATCAGCCCCAGCATTTT. Translation gives CAWRDPAGYNQPQHF.

The CDR3 DNA sequence: TGTGCCAGCAGACCCCAGGGATACGAGCAGTACTTC. Translated: CASRPQGYEQYF. This chain links TRBV6-1 with TRBJ2-7, with a weak D call TRBD1 (5 bases). CDR1 MNHNS and CDR2 SASEGT come from the germline V gene. The CDR3 length is 12 residues. V lost 6 bases and J lost 4, with 10 bases in between.

This clone came up a few times. This chain joins TRBV7-2 and TRBJ1-2, with D tentatively TRBD1 (6 bases). Trimming took 2 bases from V and 3 from J, leaving 13 bases between them. The CDR3 consists of 15 residues. The germline CDR1 and CDR2 sequences are SGHTA and FQGNSA. This CDR3 reads CASSLMGGAYYGYTF. The CDR3 DNA is TGTGCCAGCAGCTTAATGGGGGGCGCCTACTATGGCTACACCTTC. Combining the CDR3 with reference TRBV7-2 and TRBJ1-2 gives the whole variable domain GAGVSQSPSNKVTEKGKDVELRCDPISGHTALYWYRQSLGQGLEFLIYFQGNSAPDKSGLPSDRFSAERTGGSVSTLTIQRTQQEDSAVYLCASSLMGGAYYGYTFGSGTRLTVV.

The chain has TRBV7-7 and TRBJ2-1; D ambiguous. CDR3 length equals 13 residues. Trimming left V 1 base short and J 6 bases short, with 7 bases between. From germline, CDR1 is SSHAT and CDR2 FNYEAQ (reference sequence). Here the CDR3 DNA reads TGTGCCAGCAGCTTAGGACAACTCAATGAGCAGTTCTTC. Translation: CASSLGQLNEQFF.

This sequence joins TRBV20-1 and TRBJ1-2; D is undetermined. Per germline, CDR1 DFQATT and CDR2 SNEGSKA (reference sequence). V gave up 1 base and J gave up 10 bases, with 10 bases separating them. This CDR3 contains 11 residues. This chain's CDR3 is CSARAALVYTF. The CDR3 DNA reads as TGCAGTGCTAGAGCCGCCCTTGTCTACACCTTC.

This rearrangement joins TRBV7-9 to TRBJ2-1; tentative D call: TRBD2 (6 bases). The V gene's germline CDR1 is SEHNR and CDR2 FQNEAQ (reference sequence). This CDR3 contains 16 residues. Trimming removed 4 bases from V and 2 bases from J, with 15 bases in between. The CDR3: CASSSSPLAPYNEQFF. The CDR3 nucleotides are TGTGCCAGCAGCTCCTCCCCACTAGCTCCCTACAATGAGCAGTTCTTC. The full variable domain, rest sourced from reference TRBV7-9 and TRBJ2-1, is DTGVSQNPRHKITKRGQNVTFRCDPISEHNRLYWYRQTLGQGPEFLTYFQNEAQLEKSRLLSDRFSAERPKGSFSTLEIQRTEQGDSAMYLCASSSSPLAPYNEQFFGPGTRLTVL.

The chain employs TRBV19 and TRBJ1-5; D remains unclear. Germline CDR1 reads LNHDA; CDR2 reads SQIVND (reference sequence). The CDR3 sequence is 16 residues long. Trimming took 4 bases from V and 5 from J, leaving 18 bases between them. The CDR3 region is CASSNPDRAFYQPQHF. The CDR3 DNA reads TGTGCCAGTAGTAACCCCGACCGGGCCTTCTATCAGCCCCAGCATTTT.

This clone was observed once. The V and J genes are TRBV4-1 and TRBJ1-3; 9 nucleotides match TRBD1. The CDR3 runs to 15 residues. Germline V CDR1 and CDR2: MGHRA, YSYEKL. Trimming at V came to 6 bases and at J to 0 bases, leaving 3 bases not matched to a gene. CDR3 sequence: CASSMDRGSGNTIYF. CDR3 DNA: TGCGCCAGCAGTATGGACAGGGGCTCTGGAAACACCATATATTTT.

The rearrangement joins TRBV5-1 to TRBJ1-6; 7 positions match TRBD1. Trimming at V came to 4 bases and at J to 0 bases, leaving 7 bases not matched to a gene. Germline CDR1 SGHRS, CDR2 YFSETQ. The CDR3 is made up of 17 amino acids. CDR3 protein: CASSPTGATSYNSPLHF. CDR3 coding DNA: TGCGCCAGCAGCCCAACAGGGGCTACCTCCTATAATTCACCCCTCCACTTT. Supplemented by reference TRBV5-1 and TRBJ1-6, the full variable domain reads KAGVTQTPRYLIKTRGQQVTLSCSPISGHRSVSWYQQTPGQGLQFLFEYFSETQRNKGNFPGRFSGRQFSNSRSEMNVSTLELGDSALYLCASSPTGATSYNSPLHFGNGTRLTVT.

J is TRBJ1-2 and V is TRBV14; TRBD1 matches at 8 bases. The CDR3 consists of 13 residues. V was clipped by 6 bases and J by 8 bases; unmatched bases: 8. Germline CDR1 and CDR2: SGHDN and FVKESK. The CDR3 loop reads CASSAGQGWGYTF. The DNA for the CDR3 is TGTGCCAGCAGTGCCGGACAGGGCTGGGGCTACACCTTC.

This chain connects TRBV6-1 to TRBJ2-4; 7 bases are shared with TRBD1. Trimming at V came to 6 bases and at J to 1 base, leaving 3 bases not matched to a gene. Germline V gene sequence: CDR1 MNHNS, CDR2 SASEGT. This CDR3 contains 14 residues. CDR3: CASRLTGAKNIQYF. CDR3 coding DNA: TGTGCCAGCAGGCTGACAGGGGCCAAAAACATTCAGTACTTC.

This clone has just one count. The genes are TRBV19 and TRBJ1-2; D gene uncertain. V was trimmed by 5 bases and J by 0 bases, leaving 13 bases between them. The CDR3 runs to 15 residues. Germline values: CDR1 LNHDA, CDR2 SQIVND (reference sequence). CDR3 protein: CASSLERRANYGYTF. CDR3 nucleotide sequence: TGTGCCAGTAGTTTGGAGAGGAGAGCTAACTATGGCTACACCTTC.

The rearrangement links TRBV7-9 to TRBJ2-6; D uncertain. V lost 1 base, J lost 2 bases, and 12 bases lay in between. Per the germline V gene, CDR1 is SEHNR and CDR2 is FQNEAQ (reference sequence). CDR3 length: 17 amino acids. CDR3 sequence (DNA): TGTGCCAGCAGCTTAGGCAGTAAGGGCACTGGGGCCAACGTCCTGACTTTC. Translation gives CASSLGSKGTGANVLTF.

This chain connects TRBV11-2 to TRBJ1-2; maybe TRBD1 (5 bases). Per the germline V gene, CDR1 is SGHAT and CDR2 is FQNNGV. V lost 2 bases, J lost 4 bases, and 11 bases lay in between. The CDR3 extends over 14 amino acids. CDR3 coding DNA: TGTGCCAGCAGCTTATCGGACAAGATCTATGGCTACACCTTC. The encoded protein is CASSLSDKIYGYTF.

This clone was recorded only once. The chain carries TRBV6-1 and TRBJ2-4; no clear D gene. The V end was cut by 8 bases, the J end by 5 bases, with 16 bases between. Per the germline V gene, CDR1 is MNHNS and CDR2 is SASEGT. The CDR3 has 14 amino acids. The CDR3 DNA is TGTGCCAGCGCCGAAGGTGGTGGCCAAAACATTCAGTACTTC. Protein sequence: CASAEGGGQNIQYF.

This clone appeared a few times. The CDR3 nucleotides read TGTGCCAGCAGCTTTGAGGTTAGCAGACCTGAAGCTTTCTTT. It codes for CASSFEVSRPEAFF. This chain uses TRBV5-5 with TRBJ1-1; D gene uncertain. With 2 bases removed from V and 6 bases from J, the gap between germline ends came to 14 bases. The CDR3 consists of 14 residues. Germline V gene data show CDR1 as SGHKS and CDR2 as YYEKEE (reference sequence).

The gene calls are TRBV19 and TRBJ1-3, with D possibly matching TRBD1 (6 bases). V lost 2 bases and J 0 bases, leaving 11 bases between the germline ends. This CDR3 region has 16 residues. Germline V gene sequence: CDR1 LNHDA, CDR2 SQIVND (reference sequence). The CDR3 sequence is CASSISRGNSGNTIYF. The DNA for the CDR3 is TGTGCCAGTAGTATAAGCAGGGGAAACTCTGGAAACACCATATATTTT.

This clone came up once. J is TRBJ2-3 and V is TRBV5-1; D might be TRBD2 (5 bases). Germline lookup yields CDR1 SGHRS and CDR2 YFSETQ. V lost 3 bases to trimming and J lost 3 bases, with 11 bases between them. The CDR3 sequence is 14 residues long. CDR3 DNA: TGCGCCAGCAGCTCTCGGACTGCTACAGATACGCAGTATTTT. Translated: CASSSRTATDTQYF.

This clone was observed a single time. The genes are TRBV6-5 and TRBJ1-5, with D maybe TRBD1 (6 bases). This CDR3 comprises 13 residues. The V gene lost 6 bases and the J gene lost 4 bases, with 10 bases spanning the gap. The germline CDR1 and CDR2 sequences are MNHEY and SVGAGI. DNA of the CDR3: TGTGCCAGCAGCACCCAGGGGAATCAGCCCCAGCATTTT. Its translation is CASSTQGNQPQHF.

The table lists this clone with a few counts. V gene TRBV11-2 combines with J gene TRBJ2-2; D unclear. The V gene lost 6 bases and the J gene lost 6 bases, with 20 bases spanning the gap. The CDR3 runs 16 residues. Germline V CDR1 and CDR2: SGHAT, FQNNGV. CDR3 sequence (DNA): TGTGCCAGCAGTCTGGGTCGGACGCCTGTTGCCGGGGAGCTGTTTTTT. Encoded protein: CASSLGRTPVAGELFF.

This clone has just one count. V and J are TRBV7-2 and TRBJ2-7; no firm D call. The V gene's germline CDR1 is SGHTA and CDR2 FQGNSA. The CDR3 covers 13 residues. Trimming removed 4 bases from V and 9 bases from J, with 16 bases in between. CDR3 protein: CASSSSPNHGQYV. The DNA of the CDR3 is TGTGCCAGCAGCTCAAGCCCTAACCACGGGCAGTACGTC.

The genes are TRBV5-1 and TRBJ1-2; TRBD1 might be the D (5 bases). This CDR3 contains 15 residues. The V end was cut by 2 bases, the J end by 2 bases, with 13 bases between. Germline V CDR1 and CDR2: SGHRS, YFSETQ. The CDR3 protein is CASSFDRGRNYGYTF. The DNA of the CDR3 is TGCGCCAGCAGCTTCGACCGGGGGAGGAACTATGGCTACACCTTC. Full variable domain (missing parts from reference TRBV5-1 and TRBJ1-2): KAGVTQTPRYLIKTRGQQVTLSCSPISGHRSVSWYQQTPGQGLQFLFEYFSETQRNKGNFPGRFSGRQFSNSRSEMNVSTLELGDSALYLCASSFDRGRNYGYTFGSGTRLTVV.

In this sample, this clone turned up once. The chain employs TRBV7-2 and TRBJ2-5; no reliable D call. The CDR3 length is 13 residues. V lost 1 base and J lost 5, with 8 bases in between. The germline CDR1 and CDR2 sequences are SGHTA and FQGNSA. CDR3 amino acids: CASSLGSWETQYF. The CDR3 nucleotides read TGTGCCAGCAGCTTAGGGTCCTGGGAGACCCAGTACTTC.

V is TRBV5-6 and J is TRBJ1-6; D uncertain. The germline V gene has CDR1 SGHDT and CDR2 YYEEEE. The CDR3 runs 15 residues. V was trimmed by 0 bases and J by 10 bases, leaving 14 bases between them. Here the CDR3 reads CASSLGAQWESPLHF. In nucleotides, the CDR3 is TGTGCCAGCAGCTTGGGGGCCCAGTGGGAATCACCCCTCCACTTT.

The rearrangement joins TRBV7-9 to TRBJ2-5; D might be TRBD2 (5 bases). The CDR3 spans 15 residues. Germline CDR1 is SEHNR and CDR2 is FQNEAQ (reference sequence). Trimming shortened V by 0 bases and J by 4 bases, and 12 bases separated the two germline ends. DNA for the CDR3: TGTGCCAGCAGCTTAGCAACGGGATTTGGAGAGACCCAGTACTTC. Its translation is CASSLATGFGETQYF.

V gene TRBV30 combines with J gene TRBJ2-2, with D maybe TRBD2 (6 bases). Germline CDR1 reads GTSNPN; CDR2 reads SVGIG (reference sequence). V dropped 0 bases and J dropped 8 bases, with 13 bases sitting between them. The CDR3 runs 14 residues. CDR3 loop: CAWSVMVGRGELFF. CDR3 in DNA: TGTGCCTGGAGTGTAATGGTGGGGAGGGGGGAGCTGTTTTTT.

The chain joins TRBV15 to TRBJ2-5; D uncertain. CDR1 is LNHNV, CDR2 YYDKDF, per germline (reference sequence). The CDR3 has 15 amino acids. Deletions cut 0 bases from V and 2 bases from J, with 10 bases between. This CDR3 is CATSRDLASQETQYF. The CDR3 region has the DNA TGTGCCACCAGCAGAGATCTGGCTAGTCAAGAGACCCAGTACTTC.

V usage is TRBV2 and J usage is TRBJ1-1; 7 nucleotides align to TRBD1. V was pared by 4 bases and J by 7 bases, with 3 bases of the junction left unmatched. The CDR3 spans 12 residues. Germline CDR1 and CDR2: SNHLY and FYNNEI. The CDR3 DNA is TGTGCCAGCAGTGGGCAGGGGGTTGAAGCTTTCTTT. Translated: CASSGQGVEAFF.